The present T cell receptor beta chain was sequenced within a study of T cell responses to AZD1222 COVID-19 vaccine (dated by TCRdb to the early 2020s). Context from the whole study: A total of about 250 trial participants underwent TCR sequencing, of whom roughly 210 had received two doses of AZD1222 and about 26 had received two doses of the MenACWY control vaccine. Trial participants were enrolled by age into subgroups of 18-55, 56-69 and 70-plus years, and about 150, 27 and 61 TCR-sequenced participants, respectively, were included in these subgroups. Study-wide findings and limitations: The 56-69-year group was small, and its depth increase did not reach significance, likely because of low power. Most participants were white British and females outnumbered males, and the authors suggested that clonal diversity may have been underestimated. Conclusions about previously exposed vaccinees were limited because only six or seven AZD1222 recipients were SARS-CoV-2 seropositive at baseline. Vaccine-associated CD4 TCRs spanned the whole spike protein, with dominant responses in regions 160-218 and 743-854. No day 14 peak-response samples were available, so repertoires were characterized only after the peak T cell response. Nearly half of unique spike-specific TCRs reportedly recognized epitopes outside regions mutated in the B.1.351 and B.1.1.7 variants. A significant rise in spike-specific TCR breadth and depth was observed after two AZD1222 doses relative to day 0 and relative to MenACWY recipients.

The CDR3 regions of human TCRbeta chains were subjected to immunosequencing. The authors' pipeline ran thus. TCRs in the repertoires were compared against a reference library of SARS-CoV-2-specific TCRs that had been generated with the MIRA antigen-specificity platform. Breadth was defined as the fraction of unique TCRs that were SARS-CoV-2-associated, and depth was defined as the fraction of total T cells that were SARS-CoV-2-associated. Each spike-specific TCR was assigned to its reactive spike region and to a CD4 or CD8 class using the MIRA data. Log10-transformed breadth and depth values were compared by one-way ANOVA with Sidak's multiple comparisons tests. The table comes from immuneACCESS by way of TCRdb, which keeps in-frame sequences with V and J called. Part of the clones is missing from these tables; in studies checked, under half for an unresolved V gene and the rest for unknown reasons. The V and J calls and clone size come from that table; D and trimming were worked out from the DNA. This sample gives 90,000 to 100,000 clones in total; 88% of them show up just once. About 16% of the sample belongs to the ten largest clones.

A single count supports this clone. Its recognized antigen is unknown. Qualities for individual bases were not recorded, and no much larger clone is one base off. Explained via the paper, the time point label denotes: about 28 days (+/-7) after the second vaccine dose. Because spike-specific TCR depth and breadth did not differ between the two schedules, AZD1222 recipients who got a second dose at roughly 4 weeks were pooled with those who got a second dose at roughly 12 weeks. Vaccinee samples were obtained from the UK trials COV001 and COV002, which included a single-blind randomized controlled phase 2/3 trial of AZD1222 (ChAdOx1 nCoV-19) in healthy adults. For TCRbeta chain sequencing, PBMC samples from trial participants were taken at day 0 and at day 28 after the second dose. Reading from cysteine to phenylalanine, the CDR3 counts 18 amino acids. Just CDR3 DNA is preserved here, 54 bases in frame from base 1. Compared with germline, V lacks 0 bases and J lacks 3 bases; bases without a gene match: 7. From the germline V gene, CDR1 is MNHEY and CDR2 is SVGEGT.

The rearrangement combines TRBV6-2 or TRBV6-3 with TRBJ1-5; TRBD1 lines up with 11 middle nucleotides. This clonotype was sampled from an adult who received the AZD1222 COVID-19 vaccine. The material sequenced was peripheral blood, taken 28 days after the second AZD1222 dose. The CDR3 corresponds to CASSYSSGQGADNQPQHF. The DNA sequence reads TGTGCCAGCAGTTACTCATCTGGACAGGGGGCTGACAATCAGCCCCAGCATTTT.